These T cell receptor beta chains were read from a single sample in a study of blood T cell repertoires in COVID-19. Repertoires were generated with immunoSEQ multiplex PCR, while TCRdb's copy carries only in-frame clones and drops some. The table has under 200,000 clones, 65% to 90% seen once; the top ten hold roughly 8.2%. Sequencing was done on a sample of peripheral blood. Source of these receptors: a man aged 55-75 years with acute or convalescent COVID-19. The CDR3 runs from the conserved cysteine through the conserved F or W. A D gene is named only where the DNA matches it firmly. Some rows have no size entry. The others give once, few or many, or a class for an expanded clone.

v_call: TRBV4-1
j_call: TRBJ1-5
clone_size: once
d_call: NA
cdr3_aa: CASSRSGVNDQPQHF
cdr3_nt: TGCGCCAGCAGCCGATCAGGGGTGAACGATCAGCCCCAGCATTTT

v_call: TRBV9
j_call: TRBJ2-3
clone_size: NA
d_call: TRBD2
cdr3_aa: CASSHALAASTDTQYF
cdr3_nt: TGTGCCAGCAGCCACGCTCTAGCGGCTAGCACAGATACGCAGTATTTT

v_call: TRBV6-1
j_call: TRBJ1-6
clone_size: NA
d_call: TRBD1
cdr3_aa: CASSESGQGNSPLHF
cdr3_nt: TGTGCCAGCAGTGAGTCGGGACAGGGGAATTCACCCCTCCACTTT

v_call: TRBV5-6
j_call: TRBJ1-2
clone_size: NA
d_call: TRBD1
cdr3_aa: CASSLNRGRAGYTF
cdr3_nt: TGTGCCAGCAGCTTAAACAGGGGGCGCGCAGGCTACACCTTC

v_call: TRBV28
j_call: TRBJ2-7
clone_size: NA
d_call: TRBD2
cdr3_aa: CASSHPSGSSYEQYF
cdr3_nt: TGTGCCAGCAGTCACCCTAGCGGGAGCTCCTACGAGCAGTACTTC

v_call: TRBV19
j_call: TRBJ1-5
clone_size: NA
d_call: NA
cdr3_aa: CASSIVPGAGVRSNQPQHF
cdr3_nt: TGTGCCAGTAGTATAGTTCCCGGGGCAGGGGTAAGGAGCAATCAGCCCCAGCATTTT

v_call: TRBV5-1
j_call: TRBJ2-1
clone_size: NA
d_call: TRBD2
cdr3_aa: CASCLAGSYNEQFF
cdr3_nt: TGCGCCAGCTGTCTAGCGGGCTCCTACAATGAGCAGTTCTTC

v_call: TRBV18
j_call: TRBJ1-1
clone_size: NA
d_call: NA
cdr3_aa: CASSRTQGEAFF
cdr3_nt: TGTGCCAGCTCACGGACACAGGGTGAAGCTTTCTTT

v_call: TRBV11-3
j_call: TRBJ2-2
clone_size: NA
d_call: NA
cdr3_aa: CASSRNAAGNTGELFF
cdr3_nt: TGTGCCAGCAGCCGAAACGCCGCAGGGAACACCGGGGAGCTGTTTTTT

v_call: TRBV28
j_call: TRBJ2-7
clone_size: NA
d_call: TRBD2
cdr3_aa: CASSLRSGTSYEQYF
cdr3_nt: TGTGCCAGCAGTTTACGTAGCGGGACGTCCTACGAGCAGTACTTC

v_call: TRBV6-1
j_call: TRBJ2-5
clone_size: NA
d_call: TRBD2
cdr3_aa: CASSEWSSGSQETQYF
cdr3_nt: TGTGCCAGCAGTGAATGGTCTAGCGGGAGCCAAGAGACCCAGTACTTC

v_call: TRBV27
j_call: TRBJ2-6
clone_size: NA
d_call: TRBD1
cdr3_aa: CASSFKGTAFGSGANVLTF
cdr3_nt: TGTGCCAGCAGTTTCAAGGGGACAGCCTTTGGCTCTGGGGCCAACGTCCTGACTTTC

v_call: TRBV5-1
j_call: TRBJ2-7
clone_size: NA
d_call: TRBD1
cdr3_aa: CASSGGQAAYSYEQYF
cdr3_nt: TGCGCCAGCAGCGGGGGACAGGCAGCTTACTCCTACGAGCAGTACTTC

v_call: TRBV28
j_call: TRBJ1-1
clone_size: NA
d_call: NA
cdr3_aa: CASSLNGGRNTEAFF
cdr3_nt: TGTGCCAGCAGTCTGAACGGAGGGAGGAACACTGAAGCTTTCTTT

v_call: TRBV15
j_call: TRBJ1-4
clone_size: NA
d_call: NA
cdr3_aa: CATRGGAFSEKLFF
cdr3_nt: TGTGCCACCAGGGGAGGGGCTTTTAGTGAAAAACTGTTTTTT

v_call: TRBV19
j_call: TRBJ1-6
clone_size: NA
d_call: NA
cdr3_aa: CASRTLTVNSPLHF
cdr3_nt: TGTGCCAGTAGAACATTGACAGTTAATTCACCCCTCCACTTT

v_call: TRBV3-1/TRBV3-2
j_call: TRBJ1-2
clone_size: NA
d_call: NA
cdr3_aa: CASSPRARERGYTF
cdr3_nt: TGTGCCAGCAGCCCCCGGGCTCGGGAACGGGGCTACACCTTC

v_call: TRBV7-3
j_call: TRBJ1-6
clone_size: NA
d_call: NA
cdr3_aa: CASSTGNSPLHF
cdr3_nt: TGTGCCAGCAGTACAGGGAATTCACCCCTCCACTTT

v_call: TRBV7-9
j_call: TRBJ1-5
clone_size: NA
d_call: NA
cdr3_aa: CASSYGGPNQPQHF
cdr3_nt: TGTGCCAGCAGCTATGGAGGGCCCAATCAGCCCCAGCATTTT

v_call: TRBV24-1
j_call: TRBJ2-3
clone_size: NA
d_call: TRBD2
cdr3_aa: CATSEPSGTSGRSTDTQYF
cdr3_nt: TGTGCCACCAGTGAGCCTTCCGGGACTAGCGGGCGGAGCACAGATACGCAGTATTTT

v_call: TRBV6-1
j_call: TRBJ1-1
clone_size: NA
d_call: NA
cdr3_aa: CASSELLNTEAFF
cdr3_nt: TGTGCCAGCAGTGAACTCCTGAACACTGAAGCTTTCTTT

v_call: TRBV2
j_call: TRBJ1-2
clone_size: NA
d_call: TRBD1
cdr3_aa: CASSEVAGGLGGYTF
cdr3_nt: TGTGCCAGCAGTGAAGTTGCAGGGGGGTTAGGTGGCTACACCTTC

v_call: TRBV20-1
j_call: TRBJ1-2
clone_size: NA
d_call: NA
cdr3_aa: CSVGGNYGYTF
cdr3_nt: TGCAGTGTGGGGGGGAACTATGGCTACACCTTC

v_call: TRBV3-1/TRBV3-2
j_call: TRBJ2-2
clone_size: NA
d_call: NA
cdr3_aa: CASSQASRGELFF
cdr3_nt: TGTGCCAGCAGCCAGGCTAGTCGCGGGGAGCTGTTTTTT

v_call: TRBV5-4
j_call: TRBJ1-1
clone_size: NA
d_call: NA
cdr3_aa: CASSFSFQDTEAFF
cdr3_nt: TGTGCCAGCAGCTTCTCTTTCCAGGACACTGAAGCTTTCTTT

v_call: TRBV5-1
j_call: TRBJ1-2
clone_size: NA
d_call: NA
cdr3_aa: CASAPAGGLDYGYTF
cdr3_nt: TGCGCCAGCGCACCCGCAGGTGGACTGGACTATGGCTACACCTTC

v_call: TRBV10-3
j_call: TRBJ1-1
clone_size: few
d_call: TRBD1
cdr3_aa: CAISAVGGGTTEAFF
cdr3_nt: TGTGCCATCAGCGCGGTCGGAGGGGGCACCACTGAAGCTTTCTTT

v_call: TRBV18
j_call: TRBJ2-7
clone_size: NA
d_call: TRBD2
cdr3_aa: CASSPAGLVYGEQYF
cdr3_nt: TGTGCCAGCTCACCGGCGGGACTAGTTTATGGCGAGCAGTACTTC

v_call: TRBV4-2
j_call: TRBJ2-7
clone_size: NA
d_call: NA
cdr3_aa: CASSQSGPRRGNEQYF
cdr3_nt: TGTGCCAGCAGCCAAAGCGGCCCGAGACGGGGGAACGAGCAGTACTTC

v_call: TRBV5-1
j_call: TRBJ1-3
clone_size: NA
d_call: NA
cdr3_aa: CASSLGPGGNTIYF
cdr3_nt: TGCGCCAGCAGCTTGGGTCCCGGGGGAAACACCATATATTTT

v_call: TRBV27
j_call: TRBJ2-1
clone_size: NA
d_call: TRBD2
cdr3_aa: CASSAPLAGRSYNEQFF
cdr3_nt: TGTGCCAGCAGTGCCCCACTAGCGGGACGCTCCTACAATGAGCAGTTCTTC

v_call: TRBV7-9
j_call: TRBJ1-5
clone_size: NA
d_call: TRBD1
cdr3_aa: CASSLRGTGDQPQHF
cdr3_nt: TGTGCCAGCAGCTTAAGAGGGACAGGGGATCAGCCCCAGCATTTT

v_call: TRBV5-1
j_call: TRBJ1-4
clone_size: NA
d_call: TRBD1
cdr3_aa: CASSLGDRGKLFF
cdr3_nt: TGCGCCAGCAGCCTCGGGGACAGGGGAAAACTGTTTTTT

v_call: TRBV4-1
j_call: TRBJ1-1
clone_size: NA
d_call: TRBD1
cdr3_aa: CASSHQENRGGTEAFF
cdr3_nt: TGCGCCAGCAGCCACCAGGAAAACAGGGGTGGAACTGAAGCTTTCTTT

v_call: TRBV4-1
j_call: TRBJ1-2
clone_size: NA
d_call: TRBD1
cdr3_aa: CASSHPDRSNYGYTF
cdr3_nt: TGCGCCAGCAGCCACCCGGACAGGAGCAACTATGGCTACACCTTC

v_call: TRBV27
j_call: TRBJ1-2
clone_size: NA
d_call: TRBD1
cdr3_aa: CASSLALTGYPYGYTF
cdr3_nt: TGTGCCAGCAGTTTAGCGTTGACAGGGTACCCCTATGGCTACACCTTC

v_call: TRBV5-1
j_call: TRBJ2-1
clone_size: NA
d_call: NA
cdr3_aa: CASSLEARNEQFF
cdr3_nt: TGCGCCAGCAGCTTAGAAGCCAGGAATGAGCAGTTCTTC

v_call: TRBV5-1
j_call: TRBJ1-2
clone_size: NA
d_call: TRBD1
cdr3_aa: CASSLGQGYYGYTF
cdr3_nt: TGCGCCAGCAGCCTGGGACAGGGGTACTATGGCTACACCTTC

v_call: TRBV27
j_call: TRBJ2-3
clone_size: NA
d_call: NA
cdr3_aa: CASSILQRAGTDTQYF
cdr3_nt: TGTGCCAGCAGTATCCTACAGCGGGCAGGCACAGATACGCAGTATTTT

v_call: TRBV28
j_call: TRBJ1-5
clone_size: NA
d_call: TRBD1
cdr3_aa: CASSLTGTGRNQPQHF
cdr3_nt: TGTGCCAGCAGCCTGACCGGGACAGGGCGCAATCAGCCCCAGCATTTT

v_call: TRBV18
j_call: TRBJ1-2
clone_size: few
d_call: NA
cdr3_aa: CASSPQGGGYTF
cdr3_nt: TGTGCCAGCTCACCCCAGGGAGGTGGCTACACCTTC

v_call: TRBV4-1
j_call: TRBJ1-2
clone_size: NA
d_call: NA
cdr3_aa: CASRGRGNGYTF
cdr3_nt: TGCGCCAGCAGGGGACGGGGGAATGGCTACACCTTC

v_call: TRBV7-3
j_call: TRBJ2-1
clone_size: NA
d_call: NA
cdr3_aa: CASSWTVYNEQFF
cdr3_nt: TGTGCCAGCAGCTGGACAGTGTACAATGAGCAGTTCTTC

v_call: TRBV6-4
j_call: TRBJ1-2
clone_size: once
d_call: TRBD1
cdr3_aa: CASSPSIQGFGYTF
cdr3_nt: TGTGCCAGCAGCCCCTCAATACAGGGGTTTGGCTACACCTTC

v_call: TRBV6-5
j_call: TRBJ1-1
clone_size: few
d_call: TRBD1
cdr3_aa: CASRKEAGGPEAFF
cdr3_nt: TGTGCCAGCAGGAAAGAGGCAGGGGGCCCTGAAGCTTTCTTT

v_call: TRBV6-5
j_call: TRBJ1-1
clone_size: NA
d_call: NA
cdr3_aa: CASTSLGVRPEAFF
cdr3_nt: TGTGCCAGCACCTCCCTAGGAGTGAGGCCGGAAGCTTTCTTT